This T cell receptor (beta chain) was found in a study of neurological immune-mediated disorders. A note on this clonotype: The antigen remains undetermined.

General study points: HTLV-1-associated myelopathy had the most TCR clonal expansion, and multiple sclerosis had the least, less than healthy controls. Private repertoires in all groups were suggested by the absence of shared CDR3 amino acid sequences among expanded clones across subjects.

Trimming stripped 7 bases from V and 1 base from J, with 15 bases between. The CDR3 runs 15 residues. Germline V gene lookup returns CDR1 SGHAT and CDR2 FQNNGV. Synthesis of cDNA used 5'RACE (with 10-nucleotide random UMIs). The authors obtained over 160 million TCR-beta sequences from 15-18 subjects per sequencing run. TCRdb called the 5' RACE reads again in MiXCR, with one record for every CDR3 protein. In the table there are approximately 15,000 distinct CDR3 sequences, about 20% of which are singletons. Sequenced material: PBMCs. The sequence derives from a man between 45 and 60 years old in good health. The chain employs TRBV11-2 and TRBJ2-3; D might be TRBD1 or TRBD2, each matching 5 bases. This CDR3 is CASTIEGMGTDTQYF. The DNA of the CDR3 is TGTGCCAGCACCATCGAGGGGATGGGCACAGATACGCAGTATTTT.